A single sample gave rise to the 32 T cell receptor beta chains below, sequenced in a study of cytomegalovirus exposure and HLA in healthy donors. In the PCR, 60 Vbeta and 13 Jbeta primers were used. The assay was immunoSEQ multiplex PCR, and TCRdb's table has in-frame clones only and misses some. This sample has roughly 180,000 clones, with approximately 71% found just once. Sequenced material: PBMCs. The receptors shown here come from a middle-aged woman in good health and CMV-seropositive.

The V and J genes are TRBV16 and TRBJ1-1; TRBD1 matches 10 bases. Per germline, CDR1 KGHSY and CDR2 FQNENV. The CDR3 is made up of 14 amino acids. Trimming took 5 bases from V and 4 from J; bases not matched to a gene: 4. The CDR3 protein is CASSVRDRGTEAFF. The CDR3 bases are TGTGCCAGCAGCGTCCGGGACAGGGGCACTGAAGCTTTCTTT.

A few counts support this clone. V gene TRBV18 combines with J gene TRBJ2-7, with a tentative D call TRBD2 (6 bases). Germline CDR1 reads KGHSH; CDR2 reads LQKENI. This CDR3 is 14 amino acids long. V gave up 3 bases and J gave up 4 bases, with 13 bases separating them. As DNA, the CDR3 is TGTGCCAGCTCACCGTCTGGACTAACTTACGAGCAGTACTTC. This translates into CASSPSGLTYEQYF.

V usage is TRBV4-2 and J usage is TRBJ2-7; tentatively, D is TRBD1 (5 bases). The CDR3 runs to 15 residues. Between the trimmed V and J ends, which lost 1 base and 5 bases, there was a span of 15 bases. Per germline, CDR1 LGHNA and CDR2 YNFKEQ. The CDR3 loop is CASSQVSRGLHEQYF. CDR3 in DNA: TGTGCCAGCAGCCAAGTATCTAGGGGTCTCCACGAGCAGTACTTC.

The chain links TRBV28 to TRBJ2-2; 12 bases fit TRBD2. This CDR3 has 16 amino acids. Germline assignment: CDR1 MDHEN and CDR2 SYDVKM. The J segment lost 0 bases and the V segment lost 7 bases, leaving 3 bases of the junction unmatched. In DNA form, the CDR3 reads TGTGCCAGCACTCTAGCGGGAGGGGCGAACACCGGGGAGCTGTTTTTT. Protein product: CASTLAGGANTGELFF. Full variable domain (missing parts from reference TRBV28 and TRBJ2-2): DVKVTQSSRYLVKRTGEKVFLECVQDMDHENMFWYRQDPGLGLRLIYFSYDVKMKEKGDIPEGYSVSREKKERFSLILESASTNQTSMYLCASTLAGGANTGELFFGEGSRLTVL.

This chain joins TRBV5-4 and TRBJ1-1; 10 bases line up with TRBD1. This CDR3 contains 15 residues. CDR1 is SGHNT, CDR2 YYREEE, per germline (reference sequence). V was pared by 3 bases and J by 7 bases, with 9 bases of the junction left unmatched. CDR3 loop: CASSSDRGSFSEAFF. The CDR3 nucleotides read TGTGCCAGCAGCTCGGACAGGGGGTCTTTTAGTGAAGCTTTCTTT.

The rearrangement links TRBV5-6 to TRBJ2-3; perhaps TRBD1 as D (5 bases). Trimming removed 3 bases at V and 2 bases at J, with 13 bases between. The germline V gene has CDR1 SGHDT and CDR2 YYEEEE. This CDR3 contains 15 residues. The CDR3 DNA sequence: TGTGCCAGCAGCTCGTTGACAGTCTCCACAGATACGCAGTATTTT. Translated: CASSSLTVSTDTQYF.

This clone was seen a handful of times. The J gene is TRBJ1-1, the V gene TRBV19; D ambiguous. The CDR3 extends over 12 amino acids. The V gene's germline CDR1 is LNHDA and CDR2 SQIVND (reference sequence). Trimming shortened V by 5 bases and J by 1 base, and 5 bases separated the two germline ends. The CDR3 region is CASSFRNTEAFF. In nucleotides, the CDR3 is TGTGCCAGTAGTTTTAGGAACACTGAAGCTTTCTTT.

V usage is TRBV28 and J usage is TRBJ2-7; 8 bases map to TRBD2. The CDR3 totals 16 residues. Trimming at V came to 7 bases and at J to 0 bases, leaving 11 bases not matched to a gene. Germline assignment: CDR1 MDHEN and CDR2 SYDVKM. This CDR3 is CASTKLGGGHSYEQYF. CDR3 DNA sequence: TGTGCCAGCACCAAACTCGGGGGGGGTCACTCCTACGAGCAGTACTTC. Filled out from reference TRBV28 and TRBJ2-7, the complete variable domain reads DVKVTQSSRYLVKRTGEKVFLECVQDMDHENMFWYRQDPGLGLRLIYFSYDVKMKEKGDIPEGYSVSREKKERFSLILESASTNQTSMYLCASTKLGGGHSYEQYFGPGTRLTVT.

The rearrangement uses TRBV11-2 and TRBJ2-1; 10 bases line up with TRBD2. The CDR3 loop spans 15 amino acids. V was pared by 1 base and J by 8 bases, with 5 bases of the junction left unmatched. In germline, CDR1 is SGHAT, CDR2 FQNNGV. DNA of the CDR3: TGTGCCAGCAGCTTAGGTTTAGCGGGAGGTTATGAGCAGTTCTTC. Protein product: CASSLGLAGGYEQFF.

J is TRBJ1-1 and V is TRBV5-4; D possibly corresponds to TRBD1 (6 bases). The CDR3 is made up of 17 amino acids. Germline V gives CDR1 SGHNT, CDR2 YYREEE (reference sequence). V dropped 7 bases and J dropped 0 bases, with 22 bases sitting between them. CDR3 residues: CASSEGGAVGLNTEAFF. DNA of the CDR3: TGTGCCAGCTCCGAAGGGGGGGCGGTAGGCCTGAACACTGAAGCTTTCTTT.

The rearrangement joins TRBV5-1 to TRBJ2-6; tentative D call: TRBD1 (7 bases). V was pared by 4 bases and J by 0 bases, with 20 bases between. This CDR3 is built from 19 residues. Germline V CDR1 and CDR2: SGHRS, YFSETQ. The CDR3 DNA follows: TGCGCCAGCAGCCGACAGGGTACCGGGGGTGACTCTGGGGCCAACGTCCTGACTTTC. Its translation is CASSRQGTGGDSGANVLTF.

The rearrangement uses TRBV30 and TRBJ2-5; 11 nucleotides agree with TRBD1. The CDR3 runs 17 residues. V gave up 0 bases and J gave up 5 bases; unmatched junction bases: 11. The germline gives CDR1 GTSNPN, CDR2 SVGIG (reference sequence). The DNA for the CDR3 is TGTGCCTGGAGTGTACCCGGACAGGGGGCGAAAGGGGAGACCCAGTACTTC. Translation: CAWSVPGQGAKGETQYF.

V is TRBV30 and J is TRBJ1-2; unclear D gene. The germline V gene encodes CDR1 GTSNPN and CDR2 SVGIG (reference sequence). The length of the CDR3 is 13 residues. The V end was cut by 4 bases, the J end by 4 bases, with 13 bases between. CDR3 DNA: TGTGCCTGGACCCCCCGGGAGGCCTATGGCTACACCTTC. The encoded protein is CAWTPREAYGYTF.

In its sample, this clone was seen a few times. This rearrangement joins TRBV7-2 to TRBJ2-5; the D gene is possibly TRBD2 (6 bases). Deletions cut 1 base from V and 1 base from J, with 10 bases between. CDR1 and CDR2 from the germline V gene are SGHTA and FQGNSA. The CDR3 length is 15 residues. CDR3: CASSLVAGLQETQYF. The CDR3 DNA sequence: TGTGCCAGCAGCTTAGTGGCGGGACTCCAAGAGACCCAGTACTTC.

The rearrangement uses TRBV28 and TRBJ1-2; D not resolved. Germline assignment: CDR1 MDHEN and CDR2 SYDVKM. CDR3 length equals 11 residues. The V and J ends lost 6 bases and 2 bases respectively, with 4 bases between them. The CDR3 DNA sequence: TGTGCCAGCAGGTCAAACTATGGCTACACCTTC. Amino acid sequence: CASRSNYGYTF.

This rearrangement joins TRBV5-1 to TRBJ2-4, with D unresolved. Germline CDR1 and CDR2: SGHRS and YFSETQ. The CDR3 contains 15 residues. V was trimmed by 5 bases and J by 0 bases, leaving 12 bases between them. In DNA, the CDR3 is TGCGCCAGCAGTCCCCTTCCGGGAGCCAAAAACATTCAGTACTTC. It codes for CASSPLPGAKNIQYF.

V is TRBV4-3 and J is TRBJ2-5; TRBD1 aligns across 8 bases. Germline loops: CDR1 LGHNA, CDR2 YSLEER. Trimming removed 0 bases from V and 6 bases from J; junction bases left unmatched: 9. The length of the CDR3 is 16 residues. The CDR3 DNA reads TGCGCCAGCAGCCAAGATCGTCCAGGGGGCTCGCAGACCCAGTACTTC. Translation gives CASSQDRPGGSQTQYF.

The CDR3 sequence: CASSSSRGAFF. CDR3 coding DNA: TGTGCCAGCAGTTCTTCCAGGGGGGCTTTCTTT. This chain joins TRBV6-7 and TRBJ1-1; 7 nucleotides agree with TRBD1. TRBV6-7 is known as an ORF, though its function is uncertain. This CDR3 spans 11 amino acids. V lost 4 bases, J lost 11 bases, and 4 bases stayed unmatched.

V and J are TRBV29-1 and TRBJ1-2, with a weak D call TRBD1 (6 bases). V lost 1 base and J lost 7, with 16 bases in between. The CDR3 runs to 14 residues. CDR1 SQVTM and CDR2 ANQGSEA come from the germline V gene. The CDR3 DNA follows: TGCAGCGTTGAAGTTCCCAGGGGCGGTCTTGGCTACACCTTC. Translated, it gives CSVEVPRGGLGYTF.

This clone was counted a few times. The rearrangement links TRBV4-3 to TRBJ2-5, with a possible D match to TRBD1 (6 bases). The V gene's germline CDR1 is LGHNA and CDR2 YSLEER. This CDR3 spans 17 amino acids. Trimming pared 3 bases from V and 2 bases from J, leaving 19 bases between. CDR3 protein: CASSHRLITGKQETQYF. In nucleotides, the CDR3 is TGCGCCAGCAGCCACCGACTTATTACAGGGAAACAAGAGACCCAGTACTTC.

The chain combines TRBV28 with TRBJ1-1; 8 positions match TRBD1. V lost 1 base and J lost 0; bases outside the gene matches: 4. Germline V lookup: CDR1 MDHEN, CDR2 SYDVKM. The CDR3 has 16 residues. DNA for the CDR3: TGTGCCAGCAGTTTATCCCCGGGACAGGTGAACACTGAAGCTTTCTTT. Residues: CASSLSPGQVNTEAFF.

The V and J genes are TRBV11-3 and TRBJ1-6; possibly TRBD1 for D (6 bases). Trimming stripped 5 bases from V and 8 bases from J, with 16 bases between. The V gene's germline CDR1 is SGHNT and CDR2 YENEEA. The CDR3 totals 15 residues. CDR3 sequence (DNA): TGTGCCAGCAGCACGCCGGACAGAATGGATTCACCCCTCCACTTT. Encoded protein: CASSTPDRMDSPLHF.

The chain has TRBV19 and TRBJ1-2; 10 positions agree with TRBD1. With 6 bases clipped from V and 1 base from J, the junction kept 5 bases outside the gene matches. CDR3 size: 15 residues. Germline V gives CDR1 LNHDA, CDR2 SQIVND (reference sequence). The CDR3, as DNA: TGTGCCAGTAGCGGACAGGGGGACGGTAACTATGGCTACACCTTC. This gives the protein CASSGQGDGNYGYTF.

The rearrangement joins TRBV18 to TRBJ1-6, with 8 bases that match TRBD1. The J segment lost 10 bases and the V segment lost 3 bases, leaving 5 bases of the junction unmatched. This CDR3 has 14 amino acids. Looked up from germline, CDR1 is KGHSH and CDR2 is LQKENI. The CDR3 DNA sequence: TGTGCCAGCTCACCGACAGGGGAGCGCTCACCCCTCCACTTT. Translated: CASSPTGERSPLHF.

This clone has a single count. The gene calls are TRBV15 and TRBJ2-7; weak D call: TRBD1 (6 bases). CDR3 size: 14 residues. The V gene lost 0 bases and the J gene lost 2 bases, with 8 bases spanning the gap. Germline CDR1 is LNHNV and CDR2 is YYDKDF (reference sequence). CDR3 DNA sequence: TGTGCCACCAGCAGAGATCCAGGGGCCTACGAGCAGTACTTC. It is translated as CATSRDPGAYEQYF.

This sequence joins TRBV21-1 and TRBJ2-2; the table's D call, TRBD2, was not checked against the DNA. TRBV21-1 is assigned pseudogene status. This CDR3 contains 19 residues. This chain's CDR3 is CASSKKGGLAGEGTGELFF. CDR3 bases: TGTGCCAGCAGCAAAAAGGGAGGACTAGCGGGAGAGGGGACCGGGGAGCTGTTTTTT.

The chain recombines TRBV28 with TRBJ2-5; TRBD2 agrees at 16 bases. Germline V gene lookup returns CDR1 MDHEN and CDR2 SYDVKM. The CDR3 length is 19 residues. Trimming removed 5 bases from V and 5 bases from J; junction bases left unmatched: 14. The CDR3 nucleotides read TGTGCCAGCAGTCCCGGGACTAGCGGGAGGGACGGGGAAAGGGAGACCCAGTACTTC. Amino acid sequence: CASSPGTSGRDGERETQYF. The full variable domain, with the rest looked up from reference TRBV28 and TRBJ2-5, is DVKVTQSSRYLVKRTGEKVFLECVQDMDHENMFWYRQDPGLGLRLIYFSYDVKMKEKGDIPEGYSVSREKKERFSLILESASTNQTSMYLCASSPGTSGRDGERETQYFGPGTRLLVL.

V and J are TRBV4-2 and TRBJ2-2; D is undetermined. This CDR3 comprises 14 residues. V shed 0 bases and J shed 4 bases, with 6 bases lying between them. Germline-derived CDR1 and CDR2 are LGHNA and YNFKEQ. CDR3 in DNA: TGTGCCAGCAGCCAAGACTACGTCACCGGGGAGCTGTTTTTT. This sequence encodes CASSQDYVTGELFF.

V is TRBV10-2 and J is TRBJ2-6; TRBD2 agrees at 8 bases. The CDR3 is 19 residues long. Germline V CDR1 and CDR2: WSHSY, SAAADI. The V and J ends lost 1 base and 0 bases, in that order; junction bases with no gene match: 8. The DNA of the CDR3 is TGCGCCAGCAGTGAGTTGGGGGGAGCGGGGGCCTCTGGGGCCAACGTCCTGACTTTC. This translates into CASSELGGAGASGANVLTF.

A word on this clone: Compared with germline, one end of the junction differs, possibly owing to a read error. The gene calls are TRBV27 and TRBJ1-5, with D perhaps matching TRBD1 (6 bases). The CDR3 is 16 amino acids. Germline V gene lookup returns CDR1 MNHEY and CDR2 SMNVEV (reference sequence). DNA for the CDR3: TGTGCCAGCAGTAACCCTCAGGCCCACAGGGATCAGCCCCGGCATTTT. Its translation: CASSNPQAHRDQPRHF.

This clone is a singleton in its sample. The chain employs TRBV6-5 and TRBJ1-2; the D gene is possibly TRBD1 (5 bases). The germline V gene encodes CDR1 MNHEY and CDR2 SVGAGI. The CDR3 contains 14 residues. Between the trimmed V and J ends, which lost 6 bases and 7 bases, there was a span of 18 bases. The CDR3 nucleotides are TGTGCCAGCAGGCCCACAGGTACCTACGCTGGCTACACCTTC. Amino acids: CASRPTGTYAGYTF.

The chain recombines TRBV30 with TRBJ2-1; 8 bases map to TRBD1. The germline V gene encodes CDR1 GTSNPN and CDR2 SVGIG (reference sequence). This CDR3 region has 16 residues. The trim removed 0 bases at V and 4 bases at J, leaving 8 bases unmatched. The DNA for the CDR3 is TGTGCCTGGAGTGTAGGGCAGGGGGCAAGGTACAATGAGCAGTTCTTC. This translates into CAWSVGQGARYNEQFF.